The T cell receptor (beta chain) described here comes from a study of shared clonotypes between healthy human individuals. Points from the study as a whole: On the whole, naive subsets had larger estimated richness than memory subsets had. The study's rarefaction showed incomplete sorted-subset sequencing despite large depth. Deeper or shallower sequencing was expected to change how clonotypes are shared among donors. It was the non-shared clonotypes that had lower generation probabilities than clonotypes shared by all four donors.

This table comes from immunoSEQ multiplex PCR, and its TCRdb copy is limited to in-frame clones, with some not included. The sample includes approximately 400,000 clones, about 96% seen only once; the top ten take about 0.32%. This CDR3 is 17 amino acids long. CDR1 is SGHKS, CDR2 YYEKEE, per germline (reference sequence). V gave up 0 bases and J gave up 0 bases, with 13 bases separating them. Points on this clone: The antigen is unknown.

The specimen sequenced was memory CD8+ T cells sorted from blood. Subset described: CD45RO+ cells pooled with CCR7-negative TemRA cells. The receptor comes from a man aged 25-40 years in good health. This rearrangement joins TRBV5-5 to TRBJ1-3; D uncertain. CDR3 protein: CASSLAPRAVSGNTIYF. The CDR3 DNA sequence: TGTGCCAGCAGCTTGGCCCCCAGAGCCGTCTCTGGAAACACCATATATTTT.